These 8 T cell receptor beta chains came from one sample sequenced in a study of cytomegalovirus exposure and HLA in healthy donors. The primer mix had 60 Vbeta and 13 Jbeta primers. Measured with immunoSEQ multiplex PCR; TCRdb has only the in-frame clones, and not every one. The repertoire holds roughly 130,000 clones, with 70% to 80% as singletons. The specimen was PBMCs. These receptors were collected from a man between 18 and 35 years old in good health and CMV-seronegative.

The rearrangement uses TRBV6-4 and TRBJ2-1; tentatively, D is TRBD1 (6 bases). The V end was cut by 0 bases, the J end by 9 bases, with 12 bases between. Germline V lookup: CDR1 MRHNA, CDR2 SNTAGT. The CDR3 loop spans 14 amino acids. DNA for the CDR3: TGTGCCAGCAGTGACTCGAGCAGGGGTCCTGAGCAGTTCTTC. Its translation is CASSDSSRGPEQFF.

The genes are TRBV7-9 and TRBJ2-1; 7 bases match TRBD2. Losses at the gene ends were 4 bases for V and 16 bases for J; bases not matched to a gene: 7. Germline CDR1 SEHNR, CDR2 FQNEAQ (reference sequence). This CDR3 contains 11 residues. CDR3 region: CASSSRGLVFF. CDR3 nucleotides: TGTGCCAGCAGCTCCCGCGGACTAGTCTTCTTC. Full variable domain (missing parts from reference TRBV7-9 and TRBJ2-1): DTGVSQNPRHKITKRGQNVTFRCDPISEHNRLYWYRQTLGQGPEFLTYFQNEAQLEKSRLLSDRFSAERPKGSFSTLEIQRTEQGDSAMYLCASSSRGLVFFGPGTRLTVL.

The rearrangement joins TRBV4-3 to TRBJ2-5, with D possibly TRBD2 on 5 matching bases. The J call is in doubt because the DNA end fits TRBJ2-7 better. Germline V CDR1 and CDR2: LGHNA, YSLEER. The CDR3 runs to 18 residues. The CDR3 loop is CASSQAIPLSGSSYEQYF. The CDR3 DNA sequence: TGCGCCAGCAGCCAAGCTATCCCCCTCAGTGGGAGTTCCTACGAGCAGTACTTC.

The V call is TRBV7-6, the J call TRBJ2-5; D is unresolved. The better agreement between TRBJ2-7 and the DNA end casts doubt on the J call. This CDR3 comprises 13 residues. Per germline, CDR1 SGHVS and CDR2 FNYEAQ. Here the CDR3 reads CASSLGRLYEQYF. In DNA, the CDR3 is TGTGCCAGCAGCTTGGGCAGGTTATACGAGCAGTACTTC.

CDR3 region: CASSLGTGSGQPQHF. In DNA form, the CDR3 reads TGTGCCAGCAGCTTAGGGACAGGGTCAGGGCAGCCCCAGCATTTT. The V call is TRBV7-2, the J call TRBJ1-5, with 8 bases that match TRBD1. Looked up from germline, CDR1 is SGHTA and CDR2 is FQGNSA. The trim removed 1 base at V and 7 bases at J, leaving 6 bases unmatched. The CDR3 contains 15 residues.

The gene calls are TRBV10-3 and TRBJ1-2, with no clear D. Deletions cut 4 bases from V and 5 bases from J, with 14 bases between. The CDR3 contains 14 residues. Per the germline V gene, CDR1 is ENHRY and CDR2 is SYGVKD. CDR3 protein: CAISGRGRYYGYTF. The CDR3 DNA sequence: TGTGCCATCAGTGGGAGAGGGCGATATTATGGCTACACCTTC.

This clone has more than one count but fewer than ten. This chain uses TRBV5-1 with TRBJ2-1; 7 bases are shared with TRBD2. V lost 0 bases and J lost 9; bases outside the gene matches: 6. This CDR3 is built from 14 residues. Germline CDR1 reads SGHRS; CDR2 reads YFSETQ. CDR3 sequence reads: CASSLGEGPSEQFF. The CDR3 DNA sequence: TGCGCCAGCAGCTTGGGGGAGGGCCCGAGTGAGCAGTTCTTC.

The J gene is TRBJ1-1, the V gene TRBV5-4; 7 bases match TRBD1. Germline CDR1 SGHNT, CDR2 YYREEE (reference sequence). This CDR3 has 15 residues. The junction had 4 bases not matched to a gene; V was cut back by 2 bases and J by 0 bases. The CDR3 spells CASSFQGGLNTEAFF. CDR3 in DNA: TGTGCCAGCAGCTTTCAAGGGGGCCTGAACACTGAAGCTTTCTTT.